The rows below give T cell receptor beta chains drawn from one sample of a study of CD8 T cells in ankylosing spondylitis. TCRdb used MiXCR to reprocess the 5' RACE reads, holding one entry per CDR3 protein. The data contain around 150,000 distinct CDR3 sequences, around a tenth of them singletons. The sample taken for sequencing was blood, either unsorted or a sorted T cell fraction (not recorded which). The source is a male donor with ankylosing spondylitis or in good health (not recorded which). Both conserved end residues are part of each CDR3. Fields, in order: V gene, J gene, clone size, D gene, CDR3 length, CDR3 DNA, CDR3 protein. A D gene is named only where the DNA matches it firmly. Clone size, where shown, is once, few, many, or a class for clones that have expanded.

v_call: TRBV7-2; j_call: TRBJ2-3; clone_size: -; d_call: -; cdr3_length: 12; cdr3_nt: TGTGCCAGCACCCGACGTACAGATACGCAGTATTTT; cdr3_aa: CASTRRTDTQYF
v_call: TRBV4-3; j_call: TRBJ2-7; clone_size: few; d_call: TRBD1; cdr3_length: 18; cdr3_nt: TGCGCCAGCAGCCAAGAATCTCCTGGGACAGGGATCCCCTACGAGCAGTACTTC; cdr3_aa: CASSQESPGTGIPYEQYF
v_call: TRBV5-1; j_call: TRBJ2-7; clone_size: many; d_call: -; cdr3_length: 16; cdr3_nt: TGCGCCAGCAGCTTGGGATCGGCTCTAAACTCCTACGAGCAGTACTTC; cdr3_aa: CASSLGSALNSYEQYF
v_call: TRBV12-3/TRBV12-4; j_call: TRBJ2-5; clone_size: -; d_call: -; cdr3_length: 14; cdr3_nt: TGTGCCAGCACCTCGGGGGAGCTCCAAGAGACCCAGTACTTC; cdr3_aa: CASTSGELQETQYF
v_call: TRBV27; j_call: TRBJ1-1; clone_size: few; d_call: -; cdr3_length: 15; cdr3_nt: TGTGCCAGCAGTTTAATGGGGGGACAGAACACTGAAGCTTTCTTT; cdr3_aa: CASSLMGGQNTEAFF
v_call: TRBV2; j_call: TRBJ2-7; clone_size: many; d_call: -; cdr3_length: 13; cdr3_nt: TGTGCCAGCAGTTTCTCGACGGGTACCGAGCAGTACTTC; cdr3_aa: CASSFSTGTEQYF
v_call: TRBV5-4; j_call: TRBJ1-2; clone_size: many; d_call: -; cdr3_length: 13; cdr3_nt: TGTGCCAGCAGTTTCGACAGTAACTATGGCTACACCTTC; cdr3_aa: CASSFDSNYGYTF
v_call: TRBV5-6; j_call: TRBJ2-7; clone_size: many; d_call: TRBD2; cdr3_length: 14; cdr3_nt: TGTGCCAGCAGACCTAGCGGGGAACCCTACGAGCAGTACTTC; cdr3_aa: CASRPSGEPYEQYF
v_call: TRBV20-1; j_call: TRBJ2-5; clone_size: many; d_call: TRBD1; cdr3_length: 15; cdr3_nt: TGCAGTGCTACTCTTCCGGGACAGGGGGCACAGACCCAGTACTTC; cdr3_aa: CSATLPGQGAQTQYF
v_call: TRBV9; j_call: TRBJ1-2; clone_size: many; d_call: -; cdr3_length: 13; cdr3_nt: TGTGCCAGCAGCGAAGGGCTCGACTATGGCTACACCTTC; cdr3_aa: CASSEGLDYGYTF
v_call: TRBV7-6; j_call: TRBJ2-7; clone_size: few; d_call: -; cdr3_length: 13; cdr3_nt: TGTGCCAGCAGCTCGTTTAGGACCTACGAGCAGTACTTC; cdr3_aa: CASSSFRTYEQYF
v_call: TRBV5-1; j_call: TRBJ2-3; clone_size: few; d_call: -; cdr3_length: 17; cdr3_nt: TGCGCCAGCAGCTTGGAGGGAAGGCCTACTAGCACAGATACGCAGTATTTT; cdr3_aa: CASSLEGRPTSTDTQYF
v_call: TRBV20-1; j_call: TRBJ2-1; clone_size: many; d_call: TRBD2; cdr3_length: 15; cdr3_nt: TGCAGTGCTAGAGATCTGACTAGCGGGACCGATGAGCAGTTCTTC; cdr3_aa: CSARDLTSGTDEQFF
v_call: TRBV12-3/TRBV12-4; j_call: TRBJ2-7; clone_size: many; d_call: -; cdr3_length: 17; cdr3_nt: TGTGCCAGCAGTTTAAGCGGGCTAGCGCCACGTAACTACGAGCAGTACTTC; cdr3_aa: CASSLSGLAPRNYEQYF
v_call: TRBV15; j_call: TRBJ2-3; clone_size: many; d_call: -; cdr3_length: 13; cdr3_nt: TGTGCCACCAGCACGGGACCAAGAGATACGCAGTATTTT; cdr3_aa: CATSTGPRDTQYF
v_call: TRBV6-5; j_call: TRBJ2-7; clone_size: -; d_call: -; cdr3_length: 16; cdr3_nt: TGTGCCAGCAGTCACAGGCTGACCTCAAGCTCCTACGAGCAGTACTTC; cdr3_aa: CASSHRLTSSSYEQYF
v_call: TRBV28; j_call: TRBJ2-7; clone_size: many; d_call: TRBD2; cdr3_length: 14; cdr3_nt: TGTGCCAGCAGCGGTAGCGGGGGGGCGGTCGAGCAGTACTTC; cdr3_aa: CASSGSGGAVEQYF
v_call: TRBV5-5; j_call: TRBJ2-3; clone_size: many; d_call: TRBD2; cdr3_length: 19; cdr3_nt: TGTGCCAGCAGCTTAGGGCTAGCGGGAGGGCCGGGGACGACAGATACGCAGTATTTT; cdr3_aa: CASSLGLAGGPGTTDTQYF
v_call: TRBV20-1; j_call: TRBJ2-2; clone_size: -; d_call: -; cdr3_length: 15; cdr3_nt: TGCAGTGCTAGTATTCGGGGGAGACCCACCGGGGAGCTGTTTTTT; cdr3_aa: CSASIRGRPTGELFF
v_call: TRBV5-5; j_call: TRBJ1-5; clone_size: many; d_call: -; cdr3_length: 17; cdr3_nt: TGTGCCAGCAGCTTGGACGATTACGGGGCAGACAATCAGCCCCAGCATTTT; cdr3_aa: CASSLDDYGADNQPQHF
v_call: TRBV12-3/TRBV12-4; j_call: TRBJ2-5; clone_size: many; d_call: -; cdr3_length: 11; cdr3_nt: TGTGCCAGCAGAATGGGGGAGACCCAGTACTTC; cdr3_aa: CASRMGETQYF
v_call: TRBV29-1; j_call: TRBJ2-3; clone_size: many; d_call: TRBD2; cdr3_length: 18; cdr3_nt: TGCAGCGTTGGCGGCGTCCCCTCTGAGGGAGGGGCGGCAGATACGCAGTATTTT; cdr3_aa: CSVGGVPSEGGAADTQYF
v_call: TRBV12-3/TRBV12-4; j_call: TRBJ2-2; clone_size: many; d_call: -; cdr3_length: 14; cdr3_nt: TGTGCCAGCACCTTAGGGACAAACACCGGGGAGCTGTTTTTT; cdr3_aa: CASTLGTNTGELFF
v_call: TRBV6-2/TRBV6-3; j_call: TRBJ2-2; clone_size: few; d_call: TRBD1; cdr3_length: 14; cdr3_nt: TGTGCCAGCATTACAGGGGGCTACACCGGGGAGCTGTTTTTT; cdr3_aa: CASITGGYTGELFF
v_call: TRBV7-9; j_call: TRBJ2-1; clone_size: -; d_call: TRBD1; cdr3_length: 15; cdr3_nt: TGTGCCAGCAGCTTAGCGGGACAGGTGCACAATGAGCAGTTCTTC; cdr3_aa: CASSLAGQVHNEQFF
v_call: TRBV12-3/TRBV12-4; j_call: TRBJ1-1; clone_size: many; d_call: -; cdr3_length: 13; cdr3_nt: TGTGCCAGCAGCCTCGGGCCGAACACTGAAGCTTTCTTT; cdr3_aa: CASSLGPNTEAFF
v_call: TRBV2; j_call: TRBJ2-3; clone_size: -; d_call: TRBD2; cdr3_length: 16; cdr3_nt: TGTGCCAGCAGTGAGGGCGCGGGAGGCCGTGGAAATACGCAGTATTTT; cdr3_aa: CASSEGAGGRGNTQYF
v_call: TRBV3-1; j_call: TRBJ2-5; clone_size: many; d_call: -; cdr3_length: 12; cdr3_nt: TGTGCCAGCAGCCACAGGGGAGAGACCCAGTACTTC; cdr3_aa: CASSHRGETQYF
v_call: TRBV29-1; j_call: TRBJ2-1; clone_size: -; d_call: TRBD2; cdr3_length: 13; cdr3_nt: TGCAGCGTTGATGCTAGCGGGTACAATGAGCAGTTCTTC; cdr3_aa: CSVDASGYNEQFF
v_call: TRBV10-2; j_call: TRBJ2-3; clone_size: many; d_call: -; cdr3_length: 12; cdr3_nt: TGCGCCAGCAGCGCGGGGACAGATACGCAGTATTTT; cdr3_aa: CASSAGTDTQYF
v_call: TRBV12-3/TRBV12-4; j_call: TRBJ1-1; clone_size: many; d_call: -; cdr3_length: 14; cdr3_nt: TGTGCCAGCAGCGTCCTCCAGATGAACACTGAAGCTTTCTTT; cdr3_aa: CASSVLQMNTEAFF
v_call: TRBV7-9; j_call: TRBJ1-2; clone_size: -; d_call: -; cdr3_length: 16; cdr3_nt: TGTGCCAGCAGCTTAGGTTCGCTGTCGCCAGTCTATGGCTACACCTTC; cdr3_aa: CASSLGSLSPVYGYTF
v_call: TRBV13; j_call: TRBJ2-7; clone_size: many; d_call: -; cdr3_length: 13; cdr3_nt: TGTGCCAGCAGCGAGACTGGGTCCTACGAGCAGTACTTC; cdr3_aa: CASSETGSYEQYF
v_call: TRBV27; j_call: TRBJ2-7; clone_size: many; d_call: -; cdr3_length: 13; cdr3_nt: TGTGCCAGCAGGATACAGGGATTGAACGAGCAGTACTTC; cdr3_aa: CASRIQGLNEQYF
v_call: TRBV19; j_call: TRBJ1-2; clone_size: few; d_call: -; cdr3_length: 12; cdr3_nt: TGTGCCAGTAGTATTTCAGACTATGGCTACACCTTC; cdr3_aa: CASSISDYGYTF
v_call: TRBV20-1; j_call: TRBJ2-1; clone_size: many; d_call: TRBD2; cdr3_length: 15; cdr3_nt: TGCAGTGCTCTTGGGCTAGCGGGACACTACAATGAGCAGTTCTTC; cdr3_aa: CSALGLAGHYNEQFF
v_call: TRBV5-1; j_call: TRBJ2-7; clone_size: many; d_call: -; cdr3_length: 13; cdr3_nt: TGCGCCAGCAGCGGAGGCCCGTCCTACGAGCAGTACTTC; cdr3_aa: CASSGGPSYEQYF